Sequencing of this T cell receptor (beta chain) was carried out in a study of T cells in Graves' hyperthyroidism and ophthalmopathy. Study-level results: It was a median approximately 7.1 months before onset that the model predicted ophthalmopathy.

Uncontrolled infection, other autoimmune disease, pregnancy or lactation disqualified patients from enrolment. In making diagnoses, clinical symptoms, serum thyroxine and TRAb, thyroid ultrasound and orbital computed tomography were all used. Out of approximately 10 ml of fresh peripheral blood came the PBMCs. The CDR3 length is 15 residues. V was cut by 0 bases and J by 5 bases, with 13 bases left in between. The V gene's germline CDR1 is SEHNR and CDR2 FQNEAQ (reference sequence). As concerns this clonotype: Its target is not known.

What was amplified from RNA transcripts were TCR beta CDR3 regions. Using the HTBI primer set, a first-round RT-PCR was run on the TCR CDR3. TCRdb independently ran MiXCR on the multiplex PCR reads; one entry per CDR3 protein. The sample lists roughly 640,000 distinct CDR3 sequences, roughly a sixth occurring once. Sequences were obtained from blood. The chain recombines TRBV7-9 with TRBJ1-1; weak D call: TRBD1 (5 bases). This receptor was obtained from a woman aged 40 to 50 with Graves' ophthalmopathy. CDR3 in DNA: TGTGCCAGCAGCTTAGCTCCAGGGAGGAGGACTGAAGCTTTCTTT. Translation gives CASSLAPGRRTEAFF.